Each of the 21 T cell receptor beta chains below was sequenced from the same sample in a study of CD8+ T cells in alopecia areata. Treatment of the sample: oral pan-JAK inhibitor, 5-10 mg twice daily. Extracted RNA was reverse transcribed, and the resulting cDNA served as sequencing template. Sequencing used immunoSEQ multiplex PCR; TCRdb keeps in-frame clones, though not all of them. The table shows roughly 180,000 clones, with 50% to 60% occurring only once. This material consisted of CD4+ T cells sorted from blood, taken at week 4, from a patient treated with tofacitinib. These receptors were taken from a human donor with alopecia areata.

The V gene is TRBV29-1, the J gene TRBJ2-5; D perhaps matches TRBD2 (5 bases). Germline V gene data show CDR1 as SQVTM and CDR2 as ANQGSEA. V dropped 8 bases and J dropped 7 bases, with 11 bases sitting between them. The CDR3 extends over 10 amino acids. This chain's CDR3 is CSPGCWTQYF. CDR3 in DNA: TGCAGCCCGGGATGTTGGACCCAGTACTTC.

The genes are TRBV7-2 and TRBJ1-2; no clear D. Germline CDR1 SGHTA, CDR2 FQGNSA. The CDR3 sequence is 13 residues long. V was trimmed by 1 base and J by 3 bases, leaving 6 bases between them. The CDR3 region has the DNA TGTGCCAGCAGCTTAGGGGGAGACTATGGCTACACCTTC. Amino acids: CASSLGGDYGYTF. The full variable domain, completed using reference TRBV7-2 and TRBJ1-2, is GAGVSQSPSNKVTEKGKDVELRCDPISGHTALYWYRQSLGQGLEFLIYFQGNSAPDKSGLPSDRFSAERTGGSVSTLTIQRTQQEDSAVYLCASSLGGDYGYTFGSGTRLTVV.

This sequence joins TRBV30 and TRBJ2-4; D might be TRBD1 (7 bases). Trimming stripped 3 bases from V and 8 bases from J, with 14 bases between. Germline CDR1 is GTSNPN and CDR2 is SVGIG (reference sequence). The CDR3 sequence is 13 residues long. CDR3 bases: TGTGCCTGGAGCGCGGCGGGACAGTACATTCAGTACTTC. As protein: CAWSAAGQYIQYF.

This clone came up once. This sequence joins TRBV5-1 and TRBJ1-6, with 7 bases that match TRBD1. This CDR3 has 14 residues. After removal of 0 bases from V and 7 bases from J, the junction contained 1 base not matched to a gene. CDR1 and CDR2 (germline): SGHRS, YFSETQ. The CDR3 DNA follows: TGCGCCAGCAGCTTGGACAGGGGAAATTCACCCCTCCACTTT. It codes for CASSLDRGNSPLHF.

Points on this clone: This sample includes further DNA sequences coding for the same CDR3. V usage is TRBV7-6 and J usage is TRBJ2-5; D is unclear. Deletions cut 1 base from V and 6 bases from J, with 12 bases between. This CDR3 spans 14 amino acids. The germline CDR1 and CDR2 sequences are SGHVS and FNYEAQ. The CDR3, as DNA: TGTGCCAGCAGCTTAGGCCAGGCCACCAAGACCCAGTACTTC. It yields the protein CASSLGQATKTQYF.

The chain uses TRBV30 and TRBJ1-1; TRBD1 aligns across 8 bases. This CDR3 spans 14 amino acids. Germline CDR1 GTSNPN, CDR2 SVGIG (reference sequence). Losses at the gene ends were 1 base for V and 3 bases for J; bases not matched to a gene: 4. The DNA for the CDR3 is TGTGCCTGGAGTGGACAGGGGCTTTACACTGAAGCTTTCTTT. It translates to CAWSGQGLYTEAFF. Complete variable domain (other parts from reference TRBV30 and TRBJ1-1): SQTIHQWPATLVQPVGSPLSLECTVEGTSNPNLYWYRQAAGRGLQLLFYSVGIGQISSEVPQNLSASRPQDRQFILSSKKLLLSDSGFYLCAWSGQGLYTEAFFGQGTRLTVV.

This clone was counted at least ten times. The J gene is TRBJ2-1, the V gene TRBV7-2; weak D call: TRBD2 (7 bases). The CDR3 covers 16 residues. Germline CDR1 is SGHTA and CDR2 is FQGNSA. Trimming stripped 5 bases from V and 9 bases from J, with 23 bases between. The CDR3 DNA reads TGTGCCAGCAGCGGCCTGGGGGGGGCTGGGCCCCGTGAGCAGTTCTTC. It specifies CASSGLGGAGPREQFF. Full variable domain (rest looked up from reference TRBV7-2 and TRBJ2-1): GAGVSQSPSNKVTEKGKDVELRCDPISGHTALYWYRQSLGQGLEFLIYFQGNSAPDKSGLPSDRFSAERTGGSVSTLTIQRTQQEDSAVYLCASSGLGGAGPREQFFGPGTRLTVL.

A few counts support this clone. V usage is TRBV20-1 and J usage is TRBJ2-1; D may be TRBD2 (5 bases). Trimming removed 3 bases at V and 12 bases at J, with 9 bases between. CDR3 length equals 10 residues. CDR1 is DFQATT and CDR2 is SNEGSKA in the germline V gene (reference sequence). The CDR3 coding sequence is TGCAGTGCTAGGGAGGCCGGGCAGTTCTTC. This gives the protein CSAREAGQFF.

CDR3 residues: CASATSGDTQYF. CDR3 DNA sequence: TGTGCCAGCGCGACTAGCGGGGATACGCAGTATTTT. The V call is TRBV2, the J call TRBJ2-3, with 10 bases aligning to TRBD2. Trimming at V came to 8 bases and at J to 6 bases, leaving 2 bases not matched to a gene. The CDR3 runs to 12 residues. Germline V gene sequence: CDR1 SNHLY, CDR2 FYNNEI. Looking up the rest from reference TRBV2 and TRBJ2-3 gives the full variable domain: EPEVTQTPSHQVTQMGQEVILRCVPISNHLYFYWYRQILGQKVEFLVSFYNNEISEKSEIFDDQFSVERPDGSNFTLKIRSTKLEDSAMYFCASATSGDTQYFGPGTRLTVL.

As regards this clone: At the DNA level, this CDR3 is encoded by other sequences in the same sample as well. CDR3 coding DNA: TGTGCCTGGAGTGGGACAGGCAATCAGCCCCAGCATTTT. Translated: CAWSGTGNQPQHF. The gene calls are TRBV30 and TRBJ1-5, with TRBD1 as a possible D gene (6 bases). Germline V gives CDR1 GTSNPN, CDR2 SVGIG (reference sequence). Trimming stripped 1 base from V and 2 bases from J, with 6 bases between. This CDR3 comprises 13 residues.

In its sample, this clone was seen a few times. The chain has TRBV7-2 and TRBJ2-7, with D unclear. The CDR3 sequence is 14 residues long. Germline-derived CDR1 and CDR2 are SGHTA and FQGNSA. Trimming shortened V by 3 bases and J by 3 bases, and 12 bases separated the two germline ends. CDR3 sequence (DNA): TGTGCCAGCAGCTTGGCCGGAAAGGGCTACGAGCAGTACTTC. Translation gives CASSLAGKGYEQYF. Full variable domain (outside the CDR3, taken from reference TRBV7-2 and TRBJ2-7): GAGVSQSPSNKVTEKGKDVELRCDPISGHTALYWYRQSLGQGLEFLIYFQGNSAPDKSGLPSDRFSAERTGGSVSTLTIQRTQQEDSAVYLCASSLAGKGYEQYFGPGTRLTVT.

A single count supports this clone. The J gene is TRBJ2-5, the V gene TRBV25-1; D possibly corresponds to TRBD2 (5 bases). Germline CDR1 and CDR2: MGHDK and SYGVNS. V gave up 4 bases and J gave up 2 bases, with 11 bases separating them. The CDR3 loop spans 14 amino acids. The CDR3 protein is CASSASGRQETQYF. For the CDR3, the DNA is TGTGCCAGCAGTGCCAGCGGTCGGCAAGAGACCCAGTACTTC.

This clone was detected a few times. The chain combines TRBV4-2 with TRBJ2-7; 12 positions agree with TRBD2. Per germline, CDR1 LGHNA and CDR2 YNFKEQ. The CDR3 length is 15 residues. V dropped 3 bases and J dropped 4; count of bases not matched to a gene: 4. The CDR3 sequence is CASSHGLAGIYEQYF. CDR3 sequence (DNA): TGTGCCAGCAGCCACGGACTAGCGGGGATATACGAGCAGTACTTC.

This chain uses TRBV29-1 with TRBJ2-7, with TRBD2 as a possible D gene (6 bases). Germline V gene sequence: CDR1 SQVTM, CDR2 ANQGSEA. The ends were cut back, 4 bases at V and 0 bases at J, with 10 bases in the middle. The CDR3 contains 13 residues. CDR3 coding DNA: TGCAGCGTTGCCCGCGGGGTCTCCTACGAGCAGTACTTC. It yields the protein CSVARGVSYEQYF.

The chain uses TRBV30 and TRBJ2-2, with D maybe TRBD2 (5 bases). Trimming removed 2 bases from V and 6 bases from J, with 10 bases in between. Germline CDR1 GTSNPN, CDR2 SVGIG (reference sequence). There are 13 residues in the CDR3. The CDR3 DNA follows: TGTGCCTGGAGTTGGCGGCGGGCCGGGGAGCTGTTTTTT. Amino acids: CAWSWRRAGELFF.

The rearrangement links TRBV30 to TRBJ2-3; a possible D gene is TRBD2 (7 bases). This CDR3 region has 15 residues. Germline CDR1 is GTSNPN and CDR2 is SVGIG (reference sequence). V was cut by 1 base and J by 6 bases, with 17 bases left in between. This chain's CDR3 is CAWSALRGAVDTQYF. Written as DNA, the CDR3 is TGTGCCTGGAGTGCGCTACGGGGGGCAGTGGATACGCAGTATTTT.

This rearrangement joins TRBV5-1 to TRBJ1-2, with 11 bases matching TRBD1. CDR1 is SGHRS and CDR2 is YFSETQ in the germline V gene. After removal of 5 bases from V and 6 bases from J, the junction contained 9 bases not matched to a gene. The CDR3 runs 15 residues. The CDR3: CASSLRTGGANGYTF. The CDR3 nucleotides are TGCGCCAGCAGTCTGCGGACAGGGGGCGCGAATGGCTACACCTTC. The full variable domain, rest sourced from reference TRBV5-1 and TRBJ1-2, is KAGVTQTPRYLIKTRGQQVTLSCSPISGHRSVSWYQQTPGQGLQFLFEYFSETQRNKGNFPGRFSGRQFSNSRSEMNVSTLELGDSALYLCASSLRTGGANGYTFGSGTRLTVV.

This chain links TRBV7-2 with TRBJ1-4, with D possibly being TRBD1 (5 bases). Trimming took 5 bases from V and 8 from J, leaving 18 bases between them. In germline, CDR1 is SGHTA, CDR2 FQGNSA. CDR3 length equals 15 residues. The CDR3 loop is CASSLTTALREKLFF. In nucleotides, the CDR3 is TGTGCCAGCAGCCTAACGACAGCTTTAAGGGAAAAACTGTTTTTT.

The gene calls are TRBV6-6 and TRBJ1-2, with TRBD1 identical over 7 bases. The germline CDR1 and CDR2 sequences are MNHNY and SVGAGI (reference sequence). The V and J ends lost 8 bases and 5 bases, in that order; junction bases with no gene match: 11. The CDR3 runs 14 residues. CDR3 sequence reads: CASSNQQTGYGYTF. For the CDR3, the DNA is TGTGCCAGCTCGAACCAACAGACAGGGTATGGCTACACCTTC.

This clone occurred once. The chain couples TRBV5-6 to TRBJ2-2; no firm D call. CDR1 and CDR2 (germline): SGHDT, YYEEEE. V shed 2 bases and J shed 6 bases, with 5 bases lying between them. This CDR3 is 12 amino acids long. The CDR3 reads CASSFGPGELFF. CDR3 DNA sequence: TGTGCCAGCAGCTTCGGGCCCGGGGAGCTGTTTTTT.

J is TRBJ2-3 and V is TRBV29-1; D could derive from TRBD1 or TRBD2 (5 bases each). This CDR3 spans 15 amino acids. V lost 4 bases, J lost 2 bases, and 16 bases lay in between. The V gene's germline CDR1 is SQVTM and CDR2 ANQGSEA. CDR3 in amino acids: CSVGGRDSLTDTQYF. CDR3 bases: TGCAGCGTTGGAGGGCGAGACAGCCTCACAGATACGCAGTATTTT.